These 20 T cell receptor beta chains were sequenced from one sample in a study of human T cells and chemical hapten exposure. TCRdb fed the RACE reads into MiXCR, producing one record per CDR3 protein. The table shows approximately 260,000 distinct CDR3 sequences, with 7.5% to 8% occurring only once. The time point here: pre-sensitization, week 0. Treatment noted: therapeutic diphenylcyclopropenone sensitization with weekly scalp DPC. Sample: whole blood, taken in connection with sensitization to the hapten diphenylcyclopropenone (DPC). The receptors derive from a man younger than 35 with alopecia areata. Some clones in this sample may be carry-over from other donors' samples.

The V call is TRBV28, the J call TRBJ2-7, with 13 bases fitting TRBD2. The CDR3 runs to 17 residues. The V gene end was trimmed by 4 bases and the J gene end by 4 bases; junction bases not matched to a gene: 10. Germline-derived CDR1 and CDR2 are MDHEN and SYDVKM. CDR3 DNA: TGTGCCAGCAGTTCCTTCCTCTGGACTAGCGGGGGATACGAGCAGTACTTC. It is translated as CASSSFLWTSGGYEQYF.

The chain is built from TRBV10-3 and TRBJ2-7; no definite D call. CDR3 length equals 13 residues. V was pared by 4 bases and J by 2 bases, with 9 bases between. The germline CDR1 and CDR2 sequences are ENHRY and SYGVKD. The CDR3 bases are TGTGCCATCAGTGTCGCCCAAACCTACGAGCAGTACGTC. Translation: CAISVAQTYEQYV.

The CDR3 DNA follows: TGTGCCAGCAGCCCCATTGGAGTAGCGGGGGGCTACCAAGAGACCCAGTACTTC. Its translation is CASSPIGVAGGYQETQYF. The chain carries TRBV7-9 and TRBJ2-5; TRBD2 matches 10 bases. The CDR3 has 18 amino acids. CDR1 is SEHNR and CDR2 is FQNEAQ in the germline V gene (reference sequence). Germline trimming cut 5 bases from V and 0 bases from J; bases unmatched to any gene: 12.

This chain joins TRBV9 and TRBJ2-3; TRBD2 agrees at 7 bases. Trimming removed 3 bases from V and 4 bases from J; junction bases left unmatched: 5. The CDR3 sequence is 14 residues long. From germline, CDR1 is SGDLS and CDR2 YYNGEE. As DNA, the CDR3 is TGTGCCAGCAGCGGGATACTAGCGTCAGATACGCAGTATTTT. Its protein is CASSGILASDTQYF.

V usage is TRBV20-1 and J usage is TRBJ1-5; TRBD1 agrees at 7 bases. The V gene end was trimmed by 3 bases and the J gene end by 4 bases; junction bases not matched to a gene: 9. The CDR3 consists of 15 residues. Germline lookup yields CDR1 DFQATT and CDR2 SNEGSKA (reference sequence). CDR3 loop: CSASLLPTGNQPQHF. Written as DNA, the CDR3 is TGCAGTGCTAGTCTCCTCCCGACAGGGAATCAGCCCCAGCATTTT.

This rearrangement joins TRBV7-8 to TRBJ1-5, with TRBD1 matching 7 bases. V shed 5 bases and J 1 base; nucleotides not matched to a gene: 8. CDR1 SGHVS and CDR2 FQNEAQ come from the germline V gene. CDR3 size: 16 residues. This chain's CDR3 is CASSSHRGGSNQPQHF. CDR3 bases: TGTGCCAGCAGCAGCCACAGGGGTGGAAGCAATCAGCCCCAGCATTTT.

V is TRBV9 and J is TRBJ1-2; the match to TRBD1 covers 9 bases. V gave up 0 bases and J gave up 1 base; unmatched junction bases: 10. Germline CDR1 SGDLS, CDR2 YYNGEE. The CDR3 consists of 18 residues. CDR3 DNA sequence: TGTGCCAGCAGCGTAGACCTGGCCGGGACAGGGTTTAACTATGGCTACACCTTC. Its translation is CASSVDLAGTGFNYGYTF.

This clonotype occurred a few times. CDR3 residues: CASSANRGDTQYF. In nucleotides, the CDR3 is TGTGCCAGCAGCGCCAACAGGGGAGATACGCAGTATTTT. V and J are TRBV7-9 and TRBJ2-3; TRBD1 agrees at 7 bases. The germline V gene encodes CDR1 SEHNR and CDR2 FQNEAQ (reference sequence). This CDR3 is built from 13 residues. The V gene end was trimmed by 5 bases and the J gene end by 5 bases; junction bases not matched to a gene: 4.

The V gene is TRBV5-1, the J gene TRBJ2-1, with D uncertain. The germline gives CDR1 SGHRS, CDR2 YFSETQ. The CDR3 length is 15 residues. The V end lost 4 bases, the J end lost 2 bases, and 13 bases lay between the germline ends. CDR3 sequence reads: CASSQPETPYNEQFF. The CDR3, as DNA: TGCGCCAGCAGCCAGCCTGAAACTCCCTACAATGAGCAGTTCTTC.

In this sample, this clonotype turned up many times. The V and J genes are TRBV5-1 and TRBJ2-7, with D maybe TRBD1 (5 bases). The CDR3 contains 14 residues. Germline CDR1 SGHRS, CDR2 YFSETQ. Trimming took 1 base from V and 5 from J, leaving 13 bases between them. In DNA form, the CDR3 reads TGCGCCAGCAGCTTGAAACAGGCCATCCACGAGCAGTACTTC. Its protein product is CASSLKQAIHEQYF.

This clonotype was detected ten times or more. The V gene is TRBV7-9, the J gene TRBJ1-1, with a tentative D call TRBD1 (5 bases). This CDR3 has 15 amino acids. The germline gives CDR1 SEHNR, CDR2 FQNEAQ (reference sequence). V lost 5 bases and J lost 4, with 17 bases in between. CDR3 protein: CASSPRAGKGTEAFF. In DNA, the CDR3 is TGTGCCAGCAGCCCCCGTGCAGGGAAAGGCACTGAAGCTTTCTTT.

This clonotype has at least ten counts. The J gene is TRBJ2-7, the V gene TRBV29-1, with 7 bases matching TRBD2. With 4 bases clipped from V and 2 bases from J, the junction kept 2 bases outside the gene matches. Germline CDR1 is SQVTM and CDR2 is ANQGSEA. The CDR3 spans 12 residues. The CDR3 coding sequence is TGCAGCGTTGGGGGGGGTCCCTACGAGCAGTACTTC. Amino acids: CSVGGGPYEQYF.

This clonotype has a handful of counts. This chain joins TRBV5-1 and TRBJ2-7; 8 bases line up with TRBD1. Per the germline V gene, CDR1 is SGHRS and CDR2 is YFSETQ. This CDR3 region has 14 residues. V lost 5 bases and J lost 5; bases outside the gene matches: 9. CDR3 amino acids: CASRPTGGGDEQYF. DNA for the CDR3: TGCGCCAGCAGACCCACAGGGGGAGGCGACGAGCAGTACTTC. Looking up the rest from reference TRBV5-1 and TRBJ2-7 gives the full variable domain: KAGVTQTPRYLIKTRGQQVTLSCSPISGHRSVSWYQQTPGQGLQFLFEYFSETQRNKGNFPGRFSGRQFSNSRSEMNVSTLELGDSALYLCASRPTGGGDEQYFGPGTRLTVT.

The chain links TRBV4-1 to TRBJ1-4; D uncertain. CDR3 size: 16 residues. CDR1 is MGHRA, CDR2 YSYEKL, per germline. Trimming cost V 8 bases and J 4 bases, with 20 bases left between them. The CDR3 region has the DNA TGCGCCAGCGCACCTGGGCCCCTTAATTTTAATGAAAAACTGTTTTTT. Amino acid sequence: CASAPGPLNFNEKLFF.

In its sample, this clonotype was seen a few times. The chain combines TRBV24-1 with TRBJ2-1; 8 bases are a match to TRBD2. V was clipped by 7 bases and J by 6 bases; unmatched bases: 4. This CDR3 comprises 13 residues. Germline assignment: CDR1 KGHDR and CDR2 SFDVKD. The CDR3 nucleotides read TGTGCCACCAGAACCGGGACTAGCAATGAGCAGTTCTTC. Encoded protein: CATRTGTSNEQFF.

This clonotype was seen many times. The chain uses TRBV10-3 and TRBJ1-1; D remains ambiguous. V lost 4 bases, J lost 4 bases, and 10 bases lay in between. The CDR3 is 13 residues long. Germline loops: CDR1 ENHRY, CDR2 SYGVKD. The CDR3 loop is CAISVLEATEAFF. The CDR3 region has the DNA TGTGCCATCAGTGTCCTTGAGGCCACTGAAGCTTTCTTT.

The chain has TRBV10-3 and TRBJ1-1, with 8 positions matching TRBD1. Trimming took 2 bases from V and 2 from J; bases not matched to a gene: 4. The CDR3 covers 15 residues. CDR1 and CDR2 from the germline V gene are ENHRY and SYGVKD. The CDR3 DNA sequence: TGTGCCATCAGTGAGGGGACAGGCCTCAACACTGAAGCTTTCTTT. Residues: CAISEGTGLNTEAFF.

This clonotype was counted a few times. The chain recombines TRBV7-9 with TRBJ1-4; the match to TRBD1 covers 10 bases. The CDR3 loop spans 16 amino acids. The germline V gene encodes CDR1 SEHNR and CDR2 FQNEAQ (reference sequence). After removal of 5 bases from V and 8 bases from J, the junction contained 11 bases not matched to a gene. In DNA, the CDR3 is TGTGCCAGCAGCATCAACCGGGACAGGGGTGACGAAAAACTGTTTTTT. This gives the protein CASSINRDRGDEKLFF.

This clonotype was counted a few times. The chain employs TRBV12-3 or TRBV12-4 and TRBJ1-4, with a tentative D call TRBD1 (6 bases). The CDR3 length is 15 residues. V shed 6 bases and J shed 6 bases, with 17 bases lying between them. CDR3 coding DNA: TGTGCCAGCAGCCGGAGAAAGGGGGGATATGAAAAACTGTTTTTT. The encoded protein is CASSRRKGGYEKLFF.

The chain recombines TRBV6-2 or TRBV6-3 with TRBJ2-4; a weak D match, TRBD1 (6 bases). The CDR3 spans 12 residues. Germline CDR1 and CDR2: MNHEY and SVGEGT. Trimming removed 2 bases from V and 13 bases from J, with 12 bases in between. DNA of the CDR3: TGTGCCAGCAGTTACCCGAGGACAGAGCAGTACTTC. As protein: CASSYPRTEQYF.